The T cell receptor (beta chain) described here comes from a study of beta chain features in type 1 diabetes. Study-wide results and caveats: TCRB CDR3s were moderately but significantly shorter in Type 1 diabetes patients in all four CD4+ subsets. PCR might favor shorter templates, but any such skew would affect patients and controls equally.

A word on this clone: The antigen is not known.

Expressed TCRB transcripts were sequenced after all isolated RNA was converted to cDNA. TCRdb's table, derived via immunoSEQ multiplex PCR, lists solely in-frame clones and lacks some. The table shows approximately 250,000 clones, with roughly 11% occurring only once. The CDR3 is made up of 14 amino acids. Per germline, CDR1 SGHDT and CDR2 YYEEEE. V was shortened by 0 bases and J by 11 bases, with 17 bases between the two germline ends. One heparinised blood draw averaging roughly 100 mL was given by each donor. The V and J genes are TRBV5-6 and TRBJ2-5; D remains ambiguous. The sequencing input was naive CD4+ T cells from blood. The receptor was derived from a man younger than 40 with type 1 diabetes. The chain's CDR3 is CASSLATVGSEQYF. The CDR3 nucleotides are TGTGCCAGCAGCTTGGCCACGGTCGGCTCGGAGCAGTACTTC. Drawing the rest from reference TRBV5-6 and TRBJ2-5, the complete variable domain is DAGVTQSPTHLIKTRGQQVTLRCSPKSGHDTVSWYQQALGQGPQFIFQYYEEEERQRGNFPDRFSGHQFPNYSSELNVNALLLGDSALYLCASSLATVGSEQYFGPGTRLLVL.